The 26 T cell receptor beta chains presented below share a single source sample, sequenced in a study of blood T cell repertoires in COVID-19. Sequencing used immunoSEQ multiplex PCR; TCRdb keeps in-frame clones, though not all of them. Here the sample spans approximately 63,000 clones, 86% being singletons. The sample comprised peripheral blood. These receptors came from a woman of 80 years or more with acute or convalescent COVID-19.

V gene TRBV3-1 (or the pseudogene TRBV3-2) combines with J gene TRBJ1-4, with D possibly matching TRBD1 (6 bases). Germline assignment: CDR1 LGHDT and CDR2 YNNKEL (reference sequence). There are 15 residues in the CDR3. The V and J ends lost 1 base and 8 bases respectively, with 14 bases between them. The chain's CDR3 is CASSQGEQGREKLFF. DNA for the CDR3: TGTGCCAGCAGCCAAGGGGAACAGGGACGAGAAAAACTGTTTTTT.

The chain links TRBV11-2 to TRBJ2-7; D is possibly TRBD1 (5 bases). Germline V gene sequence: CDR1 SGHAT, CDR2 FQNNGV. Trimming stripped 5 bases from V and 7 bases from J, with 24 bases between. This CDR3 has 16 amino acids. The CDR3 sequence is CASSLTSVGALGEQYF. The CDR3 DNA sequence: TGTGCCAGCAGCCTAACCTCTGTAGGGGCTTTAGGGGAGCAGTACTTC.

CDR3 in DNA: TGTGCCAGCAGCCCGCAGGGGTTTGCTAACTATGGCTACACCTTC. Its protein is CASSPQGFANYGYTF. The J gene is TRBJ1-2, the V gene TRBV7-2; the D gene is possibly TRBD1 (6 bases). The CDR3 length is 15 residues. The germline CDR1 and CDR2 sequences are SGHTA and FQGNSA. V was trimmed by 5 bases and J by 0 bases, leaving 13 bases between them.

The chain couples TRBV7-9 to TRBJ2-7; 8 nucleotides match TRBD2. Unmatched junction bases numbered 7, after V lost 1 base and J lost 5 bases. Germline CDR1 is SEHNR and CDR2 is FQNEAQ (reference sequence). This CDR3 has 15 amino acids. CDR3 DNA sequence: TGTGCCAGCAGCTTAGGTCCAGCGGGAGACCACGAGCAGTACTTC. Translated: CASSLGPAGDHEQYF.

The chain combines TRBV6-5 with TRBJ2-3, with TRBD1 matching 10 bases. The V gene end was trimmed by 6 bases and the J gene end by 5 bases; junction bases not matched to a gene: 8. The CDR3 length is 15 residues. Germline lookup yields CDR1 MNHEY and CDR2 SVGAGI. CDR3 sequence reads: CASRRDRGRGDTQYF. The DNA for the CDR3 is TGTGCCAGCAGGAGGGACAGGGGCCGGGGAGATACGCAGTATTTT.

The J gene is TRBJ1-1, the V gene TRBV6-2 or TRBV6-3; D remains unclear. Germline lookup yields CDR1 MNHEY and CDR2 SVGEGT. The CDR3 loop spans 14 amino acids. The V and J ends lost 0 bases and 8 bases respectively, with 13 bases between them. The CDR3 region is CASSYSPNGREAFF. The CDR3 bases are TGTGCCAGCAGTTACTCACCGAACGGCAGGGAAGCTTTCTTT.

The J gene is TRBJ1-3, the V gene TRBV30; TRBD1 is a possible D gene (6 bases). The germline V and J ends were trimmed by 7 bases and 0 bases, with 10 bases remaining between them. The CDR3 sequence is 13 residues long. Germline CDR1 reads GTSNPN; CDR2 reads SVGIG (reference sequence). The CDR3 sequence: CASTGPSGNTIYF. CDR3 in DNA: TGTGCCTCAACAGGGCCCTCTGGAAACACCATATATTTT.

The chain links TRBV5-8 to TRBJ2-7; D may be TRBD1 (5 bases). Trimming cost V 1 base and J 2 bases, with 10 bases left between them. The CDR3 totals 14 residues. CDR1 is SGHTS and CDR2 is YDEGEE in the germline V gene. For the CDR3, the DNA is TGTGCCAGCAGCTTGCAGTCCAGGGCCTACGAGCAGTACTTC. Protein product: CASSLQSRAYEQYF.

This clone was observed once. The chain carries TRBV30 and TRBJ2-7; D perhaps matches TRBD2 (7 bases). The germline V gene has CDR1 GTSNPN and CDR2 SVGIG (reference sequence). The CDR3 length is 13 residues. Trimming stripped 5 bases from V and 12 bases from J, with 23 bases between. The CDR3 is CAWGGEGGAQRYF. The DNA for the CDR3 is TGTGCCTGGGGCGGGGAGGGGGGAGCCCAACGGTACTTC. Based on the CDR3 plus reference TRBV30 and TRBJ2-7, the full variable domain is SQTIHQWPATLVQPVGSPLSLECTVEGTSNPNLYWYRQAAGRGLQLLFYSVGIGQISSEVPQNLSASRPQDRQFILSSKKLLLSDSGFYLCAWGGEGGAQRYFGPGTRLTVT.

The rearrangement uses TRBV28 and TRBJ2-1; 7 bases fit TRBD2. The CDR3 sequence is 15 residues long. J gave up 7 bases and V 2 bases, and 8 bases lay outside the gene matches. Germline V lookup: CDR1 MDHEN, CDR2 SYDVKM. CDR3 in DNA: TGTGCCAGCAGTTTAATCTCTAGCGGATGGAATGAGCAGTTCTTC. This encodes CASSLISSGWNEQFF. The complete variable domain, with remaining parts taken from reference TRBV28 and TRBJ2-1, reads DVKVTQSSRYLVKRTGEKVFLECVQDMDHENMFWYRQDPGLGLRLIYFSYDVKMKEKGDIPEGYSVSREKKERFSLILESASTNQTSMYLCASSLISSGWNEQFFGPGTRLTVL.

This clone was counted only a few times. The chain couples TRBV6-5 to TRBJ1-3; 8 bases fit TRBD1. Trimming at V came to 6 bases and at J to 4 bases, leaving 8 bases not matched to a gene. Germline-derived CDR1 and CDR2 are MNHEY and SVGAGI. The CDR3 contains 15 residues. This chain's CDR3 is CASRATGVWGNTIYF. In nucleotides, the CDR3 is TGTGCCAGCAGAGCGACAGGGGTGTGGGGAAACACCATATATTTT.

The count of this clone is one. The gene calls are TRBV27 and TRBJ2-1, with D perhaps matching TRBD1 (5 bases). The CDR3 runs to 14 residues. V lost 3 bases and J lost 4, with 10 bases in between. CDR1 and CDR2 (germline): MNHEY, SMNVEV (reference sequence). CDR3 region: CASSFRAGYNEQFF. CDR3 sequence (DNA): TGTGCCAGCAGTTTCAGGGCAGGGTACAATGAGCAGTTCTTC.

The chain couples TRBV7-2 to TRBJ2-6, with 8 bases aligning to TRBD1. From germline, CDR1 is SGHTA and CDR2 FQGNSA. Trimming took 4 bases from V and 2 from J; bases not matched to a gene: 1. The CDR3 sequence is 15 residues long. The CDR3 spells CASSSQGAGANVLTF. DNA for the CDR3: TGTGCCAGCAGCTCACAGGGGGCTGGGGCCAACGTCCTGACTTTC.

The V call is TRBV7-9, the J call TRBJ2-2; D is ambiguous. The germline V gene encodes CDR1 SEHNR and CDR2 FQNEAQ (reference sequence). V was trimmed by 3 bases and J by 7 bases, leaving 3 bases between them. This CDR3 spans 11 amino acids. CDR3 loop: CASSFGGELFF. The CDR3 region has the DNA TGTGCCAGCAGCTTCGGCGGGGAGCTGTTTTTT.

The genes are TRBV5-1 and TRBJ2-2; 7 bases align to TRBD1. Germline CDR1 reads SGHRS; CDR2 reads YFSETQ. There are 15 residues in the CDR3. The V and J ends lost 4 bases and 3 bases, in that order; junction bases with no gene match: 6. The CDR3 bases are TGCGCCAGCAGCACATCCACAGGGGACACCGGGGAGCTGTTTTTT. Translating gives CASSTSTGDTGELFF.

The gene calls are TRBV3-1 (or the pseudogene TRBV3-2) and TRBJ2-1; 13 bases are a match to TRBD2. The CDR3 has 16 residues. Losses at the gene ends were 3 bases for V and 5 bases for J; bases not matched to a gene: 4. The germline V gene encodes CDR1 LGHDT and CDR2 YNNKEL (reference sequence). The CDR3 DNA reads as TGTGCCAGCAGCCAGTCCGGGACTAGCGGGAACAATGAGCAGTTCTTC. This codes for CASSQSGTSGNNEQFF.

This sequence joins TRBV6-5 and TRBJ1-1, with TRBD1 matching over 10 bases. Trimming took 6 bases from V and 5 from J; bases not matched to a gene: 3. The V gene's germline CDR1 is MNHEY and CDR2 SVGAGI. The CDR3 has 13 residues. CDR3 DNA sequence: TGTGCCAGCAGCGGACAGGGGGAAACTGAAGCTTTCTTT. As protein: CASSGQGETEAFF.

V usage is TRBV2 and J usage is TRBJ2-7; D is possibly TRBD2 (5 bases). The V gene lost 6 bases and the J gene lost 4 bases, with 10 bases spanning the gap. The germline V gene has CDR1 SNHLY and CDR2 FYNNEI. The CDR3 consists of 12 residues. The CDR3 DNA is TGTGCCAGCAGCGAGGGAGTTTACGAGCAGTACTTC. Translated, it gives CASSEGVYEQYF.

This clone was detected only once. The gene calls are TRBV5-1 and TRBJ1-6, with 9 nucleotides matching TRBD1. The CDR3 consists of 17 residues. V lost 0 bases and J lost 8; bases outside the gene matches: 9. Per germline, CDR1 SGHRS and CDR2 YFSETQ. The CDR3 nucleotides are TGCGCCAGCAGCTTGGCCGTGGGGGGACAGGGTGATTCACCCCTCCACTTT. This gives the protein CASSLAVGGQGDSPLHF.

This chain links TRBV19 with TRBJ1-2; D is perhaps TRBD1 (5 bases). The CDR3 covers 16 residues. With 7 bases removed from V and 2 bases from J, the gap between germline ends came to 20 bases. The germline V gene encodes CDR1 LNHDA and CDR2 SQIVND (reference sequence). The CDR3 here is CASISPRADENYGYTF. The CDR3 DNA sequence: TGTGCCAGTATTTCCCCCAGGGCCGACGAAAACTATGGCTACACCTTC.

The CDR3 reads CASSRGPGSAFF. For the CDR3, the DNA is TGTGCCAGCAGCCGGGGTCCAGGGTCAGCTTTCTTT. This chain uses TRBV3-1 (or the pseudogene TRBV3-2) with TRBJ1-1, with D tentatively TRBD1 (5 bases). The germline gives CDR1 LGHDT, CDR2 YNNKEL (reference sequence). The CDR3 has 12 amino acids. Trimming took off 4 bases at V and 10 bases at J, with 13 bases between the two ends.

The chain is built from TRBV19 and TRBJ2-7; 8 bases fit TRBD2. Looked up from germline, CDR1 is LNHDA and CDR2 is SQIVND (reference sequence). CDR3 length: 13 residues. Trimming took 6 bases from V and 3 from J; bases not matched to a gene: 4. CDR3 DNA: TGTGCCAGTAGCAGCGGGGGCCGCTACGAGCAGTACTTC. Translation: CASSSGGRYEQYF.

V usage is TRBV5-1 and J usage is TRBJ1-1; weak D call: TRBD1 (5 bases). This CDR3 comprises 15 residues. Germline CDR1 SGHRS, CDR2 YFSETQ. The V gene lost 1 base and the J gene lost 0 bases, with 10 bases spanning the gap. The CDR3 nucleotides read TGCGCCAGCAGCTTGCGTTTAGGGGTGAACACTGAAGCTTTCTTT. Encoded protein: CASSLRLGVNTEAFF. Drawing the rest from reference TRBV5-1 and TRBJ1-1, the complete variable domain is KAGVTQTPRYLIKTRGQQVTLSCSPISGHRSVSWYQQTPGQGLQFLFEYFSETQRNKGNFPGRFSGRQFSNSRSEMNVSTLELGDSALYLCASSLRLGVNTEAFFGQGTRLTVV.

The chain couples TRBV18 to TRBJ1-5; the match to TRBD1 covers 8 bases. V lost 6 bases and J lost 5; bases outside the gene matches: 6. CDR1 KGHSH and CDR2 LQKENI come from the germline V gene. This CDR3 is 14 amino acids long. CDR3 sequence (DNA): TGTGCCAGCTCCCCGGACAGGGCAGATCAGCCCCAGCATTTT. Its translation: CASSPDRADQPQHF.

The chain has TRBV19 and TRBJ1-3, with 7 bases identical to TRBD1. V lost 5 bases, J lost 4 bases, and 5 bases stayed unmatched. Looked up from germline, CDR1 is LNHDA and CDR2 is SQIVND (reference sequence). The CDR3 runs to 14 residues. CDR3 DNA sequence: TGTGCCAGTAGTTCGACAGGGTCCGGAAACACCATATATTTT. Residues: CASSSTGSGNTIYF.

The gene calls are TRBV5-1 and TRBJ2-4; 11 nucleotides align to TRBD1. CDR3 length: 15 amino acids. CDR1 is SGHRS, CDR2 YFSETQ, per germline. With 3 bases clipped from V and 6 bases from J, the junction kept 5 bases outside the gene matches. CDR3 in DNA: TGCGCCAGCAGCTCCGGGGACAGGGGGACAAACATTCAGTACTTC. Its protein product is CASSSGDRGTNIQYF. Full variable domain (rest looked up from reference TRBV5-1 and TRBJ2-4): KAGVTQTPRYLIKTRGQQVTLSCSPISGHRSVSWYQQTPGQGLQFLFEYFSETQRNKGNFPGRFSGRQFSNSRSEMNVSTLELGDSALYLCASSSGDRGTNIQYFGAGTRLSVL.